Detailed here is one TCR beta chain. Data came from immunoSEQ multiplex PCR; TCRdb stores just in-frame clones and leaves some out. The sample yields about 1.1 million clones, roughly 74% seen once. The data derive from a study of shared clonotypes between healthy human individuals. Germline V gene sequence: CDR1 SGHVS, CDR2 FQNEAQ. With 5 bases clipped from V and 5 bases from J, the junction kept 14 bases outside the gene matches. The CDR3 extends over 16 amino acids. Sequences were obtained from memory CD4+ T cells from PBMCs. The subset was: CD45RA-negative fraction. The chain is built from TRBV7-8 and TRBJ2-5, with 7 bases identical to TRBD1. The sequence was obtained from a man aged 18 to 30 in good health. Some clones in this sample may be carry-over from other donors' samples. CDR3 DNA sequence: TGTGCCAGCAGCCATGGGACAGTCCCTAGAGGGGAGACCCAGTACTTC. The encoded protein is CASSHGTVPRGETQYF. The full variable domain, its missing parts supplied by reference TRBV7-8 and TRBJ2-5, is GAGVSQSPRYKVAKRGQDVALRCDPISGHVSLFWYQQALGQGPEFLTYFQNEAQLDKSGLPSDRFFAERPEGSVSTLKIQRTQQEDSAVYLCASSHGTVPRGETQYFGPGTRLLVL.